Listed below are T cell receptor beta chains from one sample, sequenced in a study of cytomegalovirus exposure and HLA in healthy donors. Assay used: immunoSEQ multiplex PCR; TCRdb lists only in-frame clones, some missing. Among about 120,000 clones, 80% to 90% were seen once, and the ten largest hold around 1.1%. The specimen sequenced was PBMCs. These receptors were obtained from a young woman in good health and CMV-seronegative. Each CDR3 is given with its conserved first and last residue. D genes are given only for firm matches. A clone size is listed for some rows: how often the clone was seen (once, few, many), or a class if it is expanded.

size	V	J	D	CDR3	DNA
-	TRBV29-1	TRBJ2-1	TRBD1	CSVGRDRGRNEQFF	TGCAGCGTTGGGCGGGACAGGGGGCGGAATGAGCAGTTCTTC
-	TRBV14	TRBJ2-1	-	CASSHGLTSYNEQFF	TGTGCCAGCAGCCACGGACTGACCTCCTACAATGAGCAGTTCTTC
-	TRBV30	TRBJ1-1	TRBD1	CAWRRQGNLDTEAFF	TGTGCCTGGCGAAGACAGGGCAACTTGGACACTGAAGCTTTCTTT
-	TRBV27	TRBJ2-1	TRBD1	CASSLAGTGGQHEQFF	TGTGCCAGCAGTTTAGCCGGGACAGGGGGCCAACATGAGCAGTTCTTC
-	TRBV5-1	TRBJ1-1	TRBD1	CASNLDPTGALSAFF	TGCGCCAGCAACTTGGACCCCACAGGGGCGCTGTCCGCTTTCTTT
few	TRBV28	TRBJ1-1	TRBD1	CASNPGTGSTEAFF	TGTGCCAGCAACCCCGGGACAGGGTCCACTGAAGCTTTCTTT
few	TRBV4-2	TRBJ1-5	-	CASSQEMGRDQPQHF	TGTGCCAGCAGCCAAGAGATGGGCCGAGATCAGCCCCAGCATTTT
-	TRBV6-5	TRBJ1-1	-	CASSYSKVTKAFF	TGTGCCAGCAGTTACTCGAAGGTGACAAAAGCTTTCTTT
-	TRBV2	TRBJ1-2	-	CASSEGGGDLGGYTF	TGTGCCAGCAGTGAAGGTGGGGGGGACCTGGGTGGCTACACCTTC
-	TRBV29-1	TRBJ1-2	TRBD1	CSVGEGYDRGANYGYTF	TGCAGCGTTGGAGAAGGTTATGACAGGGGAGCTAACTATGGCTACACCTTC
-	TRBV4-2	TRBJ1-2	-	CASRSANYGYTF	TGTGCCAGCAGAAGCGCTAACTATGGCTACACCTTC